The 9 T cell receptor beta chains below were found in one sample sequenced in a study of blood T cell repertoires in COVID-19 (TCRdb year 2020). The protocol used for the library was the immunoSEQ multiplex PCR assay. TCRdb took over this immuneACCESS table, retaining in-frame rearrangements with V and J assigned. Such tables are incomplete; in checked studies, under half of the missing clones stem from an unresolved V gene, and the remainder is unexplained. The sample data list approximately 300,000 clones, and 87% of these were observed just once. About 5.2% of the sample is taken by the ten largest. Sequenced sample: PBMCs or T cells enriched from blood (not recorded which). Every receptor here comes from a woman in her 30s who had recovered from COVID-19.

The chain couples TRBV7-3 to TRBJ1-1, with TRBD1 identical over 7 bases. Losses at the gene ends were 5 bases for V and 7 bases for J; bases not matched to a gene: 16. This CDR3 is 16 amino acids long. Germline V gene lookup returns CDR1 SGHTA and CDR2 FQGTGA. CDR3 in amino acids: CASSPQPSGTENEAFF. The CDR3, as DNA: TGTGCCAGCAGCCCACAGCCTTCCGGGACAGAGAATGAAGCTTTCTTT. Full variable domain (outside the CDR3, taken from reference TRBV7-3 and TRBJ1-1): GAGVSQTPSNKVTEKGKYVELRCDPISGHTALYWYRQSLGQGPEFLIYFQGTGAADDSGLPNDRFFAVRPEGSVSTLKIQRTERGDSAVYLCASSPQPSGTENEAFFGQGTRLTVV.

The chain combines TRBV11-1 with TRBJ2-1; D not resolved. The V and J ends lost 5 bases and 0 bases respectively, with 14 bases between them. The CDR3 totals 16 residues. CDR1 is SGHAT and CDR2 is FQDESV in the germline V gene (reference sequence). CDR3: CASSPFSAGSYNEQFF. The CDR3 DNA sequence: TGTGCCAGCAGCCCGTTCAGCGCCGGCTCCTACAATGAGCAGTTCTTC.

V is TRBV5-1 and J is TRBJ1-1; D unresolved. The CDR3 totals 14 residues. Germline V gene sequence: CDR1 SGHRS, CDR2 YFSETQ. The V end lost 4 bases, the J end lost 8 bases, and 18 bases lay between the germline ends. The CDR3 nucleotides are TGCGCCAGCAGCCCTCGCCAGGCAACAGCAGAAGCTTTCTTT. Protein: CASSPRQATAEAFF.

The V and J genes are TRBV7-2 and TRBJ1-2; 9 bases map to TRBD1. Germline V CDR1 and CDR2: SGHTA, FQGNSA. The CDR3 has 14 residues. Unmatched junction bases numbered 2, after V lost 4 bases and J lost 2 bases. CDR3 in amino acids: CASSYDRGNYGYTF. In DNA, the CDR3 is TGTGCCAGCAGCTACGACAGGGGGAACTATGGCTACACCTTC.

The rearrangement links TRBV6-5 to TRBJ2-1; tentatively, D is TRBD1 (5 bases). The CDR3 runs 14 residues. CDR1 is MNHEY, CDR2 SVGAGI, per germline. The V and J ends lost 0 bases and 5 bases respectively, with 8 bases between them. CDR3 coding DNA: TGTGCCAGCAGTTACTCGCAGGGTCACAATGAGCAGTTCTTC. Protein sequence: CASSYSQGHNEQFF.

The rearrangement uses TRBV7-9 and TRBJ1-2; D call uncertain. In germline, CDR1 is SEHNR, CDR2 FQNEAQ (reference sequence). The CDR3 length is 12 residues. V lost 1 base and J lost 8, with 8 bases in between. CDR3 in amino acids: CASSLEAGGYTF. The CDR3 DNA is TGTGCCAGCAGCTTAGAAGCGGGGGGCTACACCTTC.

This chain uses TRBV3-1 (or the pseudogene TRBV3-2) with TRBJ1-2; D is perhaps TRBD1 (5 bases). Trimming shortened V by 4 bases and J by 5 bases, and 8 bases separated the two germline ends. The CDR3 length is 12 residues. Germline V CDR1 and CDR2: LGHDT, YNNKEL (reference sequence). The CDR3 DNA reads as TGTGCCAGCAGCCGGGGGGATTATGGCTACACCTTC. This codes for CASSRGDYGYTF.

V usage is TRBV10-2 and J usage is TRBJ2-1; 14 bases fit TRBD2. The CDR3 has 15 residues. Unmatched junction bases numbered 2, after V lost 6 bases and J lost 4 bases. CDR1 and CDR2 from the germline V gene are WSHSY and SAAADI. CDR3 in amino acids: CASRGTSGGYNEQFF. The CDR3 DNA reads as TGCGCCAGCAGGGGGACTAGCGGGGGATACAATGAGCAGTTCTTC.

The rearrangement uses TRBV15 and TRBJ2-2, with TRBD2 identical over 8 bases. The junction had 3 bases not matched to a gene; V was cut back by 5 bases and J by 7 bases. CDR1 is LNHNV and CDR2 is YYDKDF in the germline V gene (reference sequence). The CDR3 runs 13 residues. CDR3 sequence: CATSPGRGGELFF. CDR3 coding DNA: TGTGCCACCAGCCCCGGGAGGGGCGGGGAGCTGTTTTTT.